This T cell receptor (beta chain) is drawn from a study of blood T cell repertoires in COVID-19. Germline CDR1 is SEHNR and CDR2 is FQNEAQ (reference sequence). Trimming stripped 4 bases from V and 0 bases from J, with 7 bases between. The CDR3 spans 13 residues. The assay was immunoSEQ multiplex PCR, and TCRdb's table has in-frame clones only and misses some. Of roughly 480,000 clones listed, 89% are singletons. Patients at the Seattle site were enrolled during active infection and followed longitudinally. The sequence derives from a man between 18 and 35 years old with COVID-19, enrolled during active disease. The genes are TRBV7-9 and TRBJ2-7; D not certain. The sequenced sample was peripheral blood. The CDR3 DNA reads TGTGCCAGCAGCTCCGTTCGCTCCTACGAGCAGTACTTC. Residues: CASSSVRSYEQYF.